This record looks at one T cell receptor beta chain sequence and its context. The data were obtained in a study of cytomegalovirus exposure and HLA in healthy donors. Donors were nominally healthy when sampled, though unrecorded immune exposures were likely. Both 60 Vbeta primers and 13 Jbeta primers went into the PCR. The protocol was immunoSEQ multiplex PCR, while the TCRdb copy is restricted to in-frame clones and leaves out a portion. The sample lists around 110,000 clones; approximately 74% were seen once. V gave up 4 bases and J gave up 2 bases; unmatched junction bases: 2. The CDR3 sequence is 14 residues long. Germline V gene data show CDR1 as SGHRS and CDR2 as YFSETQ.

The sample comprised PBMCs. The sequence was collected from a middle-aged woman in good health and CMV-seropositive. The chain joins TRBV5-1 to TRBJ1-2; 10 bases fit TRBD1. CDR3 bases: TGCGCCAGCAGCCGGACAGGGGGGAACTATGGCTACACCTTC. This encodes CASSRTGGNYGYTF.